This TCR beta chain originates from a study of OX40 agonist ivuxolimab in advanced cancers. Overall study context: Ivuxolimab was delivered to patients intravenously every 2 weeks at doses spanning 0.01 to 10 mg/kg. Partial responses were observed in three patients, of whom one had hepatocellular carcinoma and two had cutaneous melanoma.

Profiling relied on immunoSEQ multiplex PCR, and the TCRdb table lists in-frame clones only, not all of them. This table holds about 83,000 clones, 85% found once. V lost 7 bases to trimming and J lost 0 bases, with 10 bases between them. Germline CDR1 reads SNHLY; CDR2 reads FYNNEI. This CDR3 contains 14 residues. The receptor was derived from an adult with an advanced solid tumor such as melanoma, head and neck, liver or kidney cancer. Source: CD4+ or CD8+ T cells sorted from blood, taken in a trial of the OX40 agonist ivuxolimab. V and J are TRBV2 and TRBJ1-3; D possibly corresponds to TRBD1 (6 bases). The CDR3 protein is CASKDSYSGNTIYF. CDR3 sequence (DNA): TGTGCCAGCAAGGACAGTTACTCTGGAAACACCATATATTTT.